Below, 10 T cell receptor beta chains from the same sample are listed, as sequenced in a study of blood T cell repertoires in COVID-19. The table came from immunoSEQ multiplex PCR; TCRdb's copy has only in-frame clones and leaves some out. The table has fewer than 600,000 clones, 85% to 90% seen once. What was sequenced was PBMCs or T cells enriched from blood (not recorded which). All receptors derive from a woman aged 40 to 50 who had recovered from COVID-19.

The chain carries TRBV27 and TRBJ2-1; 14 bases are shared with TRBD2. CDR3 length: 15 amino acids. V shed 5 bases and J 7 bases; nucleotides not matched to a gene: 4. CDR1 MNHEY and CDR2 SMNVEV come from the germline V gene (reference sequence). The CDR3 loop is CASSARLAGGNEQFF. Written as DNA, the CDR3 is TGTGCCAGCAGTGCCAGACTAGCGGGAGGGAATGAGCAGTTCTTC.

The V gene is TRBV5-4, the J gene TRBJ1-2; TRBD1 is a possible D gene (5 bases). Trimming left V 3 bases short and J 8 bases short, with 17 bases between. In germline, CDR1 is SGHNT, CDR2 YYREEE (reference sequence). The CDR3 spans 14 residues. This CDR3 reads CASSSDTGGRGYTF. As DNA, the CDR3 is TGTGCCAGCAGCTCGGACACCGGGGGTCGCGGCTACACCTTC.

The chain joins TRBV6-5 to TRBJ1-3, with 8 nucleotides matching TRBD1. The CDR3 is 15 residues long. V dropped 5 bases and J dropped 2; count of bases not matched to a gene: 5. CDR1 MNHEY and CDR2 SVGAGI come from the germline V gene. Here the CDR3 DNA reads TGTGCCAGCAGTATGATGACAGGGGCTGGAAACACCATATATTTT. Residues: CASSMMTGAGNTIYF.

This chain connects TRBV6-5 to TRBJ1-3; D is undetermined. The V gene's germline CDR1 is MNHEY and CDR2 SVGAGI. V lost 7 bases and J 4 bases, leaving 14 bases between the germline ends. The CDR3 extends over 14 amino acids. The CDR3 reads CASIAVSAGNTIYF. CDR3 DNA: TGTGCCAGCATAGCGGTTTCCGCCGGAAACACCATATATTTT.

The gene calls are TRBV25-1 and TRBJ2-3; 8 bases fit TRBD1. Germline loops: CDR1 MGHDK, CDR2 SYGVNS. The CDR3 extends over 15 amino acids. V trimming: 4 bases; J trimming: 4 bases; junction bases outside the gene matches: 7. CDR3 DNA: TGTGCCAGCAGTGTGTGGCAGGGGGCCGCAGATACGCAGTATTTT. Translating gives CASSVWQGAADTQYF.

Comments on this clone: Other DNA sequences of this sample code for an identical CDR3. This chain connects TRBV12-3 or TRBV12-4 to TRBJ2-5, with D uncertain. Trimming took off 3 bases at V and 5 bases at J, with 4 bases between the two ends. The CDR3 runs 11 residues. CDR3 in DNA: TGTGCCAGCAGTTTCGGGGAGACCCAGTACTTC. This encodes CASSFGETQYF.

The J gene is TRBJ2-7, the V gene TRBV19, with 11 bases aligning to TRBD2. The CDR3 length is 18 residues. From germline, CDR1 is LNHDA and CDR2 SQIVND (reference sequence). Germline trimming cut 2 bases from V and 3 bases from J; bases unmatched to any gene: 12. CDR3 loop: CASSITSGSAGGNYEQYF. The CDR3 nucleotides read TGTGCCAGTAGTATAACTAGCGGGAGCGCGGGGGGGAACTACGAGCAGTACTTC.

The V gene is TRBV6-5, the J gene TRBJ2-1; D not certain. The V and J ends lost 5 bases and 7 bases respectively, with 18 bases between them. CDR3 length: 15 residues. Germline V gives CDR1 MNHEY, CDR2 SVGAGI. The chain's CDR3 is CASSPVLGPLNEQFF. Written as DNA, the CDR3 is TGTGCCAGCAGTCCCGTCCTAGGCCCCCTGAATGAGCAGTTCTTC.

The chain has TRBV12-3 or TRBV12-4 and TRBJ2-7; 7 nucleotides match TRBD1. This CDR3 is 13 amino acids long. J lost 4 bases, V lost 5 bases, and 5 bases had no gene match. The CDR3 sequence is CASSPDRVYEQYF. CDR3 nucleotide sequence: TGTGCCAGCAGTCCCGACAGGGTATACGAGCAGTACTTC.

This chain connects TRBV6-5 to TRBJ2-7; TRBD2 matches 13 bases. Germline-derived CDR1 and CDR2 are MNHEY and SVGAGI. V lost 7 bases and J lost 3; bases outside the gene matches: 6. The CDR3 consists of 15 residues. The CDR3 is CASTWTSGSGYEQYF. CDR3 nucleotides: TGTGCCAGCACTTGGACTAGCGGGAGTGGCTACGAGCAGTACTTC.